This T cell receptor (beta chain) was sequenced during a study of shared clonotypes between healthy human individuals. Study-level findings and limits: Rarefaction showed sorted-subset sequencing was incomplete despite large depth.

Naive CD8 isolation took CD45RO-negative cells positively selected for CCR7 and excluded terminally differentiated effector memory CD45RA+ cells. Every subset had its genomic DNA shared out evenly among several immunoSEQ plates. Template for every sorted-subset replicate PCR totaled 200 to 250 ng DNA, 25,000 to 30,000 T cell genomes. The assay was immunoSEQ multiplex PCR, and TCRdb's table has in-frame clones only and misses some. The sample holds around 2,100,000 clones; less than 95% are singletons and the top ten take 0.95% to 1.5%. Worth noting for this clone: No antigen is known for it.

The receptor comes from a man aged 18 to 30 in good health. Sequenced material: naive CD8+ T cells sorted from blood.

The CDR3 spells CASSDQGTVEAFF. CDR3 DNA: TGTGCCAGCAGTGATCAGGGGACCGTTGAAGCTTTCTTT. The chain joins TRBV2 to TRBJ1-1; the D gene is possibly TRBD1 (6 bases). In germline, CDR1 is SNHLY, CDR2 FYNNEI. Between the trimmed V and J ends, which lost 3 bases and 7 bases, there was a span of 12 bases. This CDR3 contains 13 residues.